These T cell receptor beta chains were read from a single sample in a study of vaccination and CD4 T cells after COVID-19. Which antigens these TCRs recognize remains unknown. TCRdb passed the PCR reads through MiXCR, listing each CDR3 protein once. The sample carries approximately 10,000 distinct CDR3 sequences, around 64% recorded once. Input material: CD4+ T cells from blood, cultured in vitro. The receptors come from a human donor who had recovered from COVID-19. CDR3s include the opening cysteine and the closing phenylalanine or tryptophan. A D gene is named only where the DNA matches it firmly. Size values are once, few and many counts, or a class for expanded clones, and some rows have none.

d_gene,abundance,v_gene,j_gene,CDR3aa,CDR3nt
TRBD1,.,TRBV7-2,TRBJ2-3,CASRSRGTGSTDTQYF,TGTGCCAGCAGGTCGAGGGGGACAGGTAGCACAGATACGCAGTATTTT
.,few,TRBV7-8,TRBJ1-1,CASSLANMNTEAFF,TGTGCCAGCAGCTTGGCGAACATGAACACTGAAGCTTTCTTT
.,.,TRBV20-1,TRBJ2-2,CSARAGQNTGELFF,TGCAGTGCTAGGGCTGGACAGAACACCGGGGAGCTGTTTTTT
TRBD1,.,TRBV11-3,TRBJ1-4,CASSPRTGSEKLFF,TGTGCCAGCAGCCCGCGGACAGGAAGTGAAAAACTGTTTTTT
.,.,TRBV20-1,TRBJ1-2,CSARGDREYGYTF,TGCAGTGCTAGAGGGGACCGCGAATATGGCTACACCTTC
TRBD2,once,TRBV6-1,TRBJ2-7,CASSSGGSVSYEQYF,TGTGCCAGCAGCTCTGGCGGGAGTGTCTCCTACGAGCAGTACTTC
.,once,TRBV7-3,TRBJ2-6,CASSSGTAPGANVLTF,TGTGCCAGCAGCTCCGGGACGGCACCTGGGGCCAACGTCCTGACTTTC
.,.,TRBV7-2,TRBJ2-3,CASSPQGPDTQYF,TGTGCCAGCAGCCCGCAGGGGCCAGATACGCAGTATTTT
.,.,TRBV7-2,TRBJ2-5,CASSLVGGAGETQYF,TGTGCCAGCAGCTTAGTAGGGGGGGCAGGGGAGACCCAGTACTTC
.,.,TRBV7-2,TRBJ1-6,CASSSPRGSYNSPLHF,TGTGCCAGCAGCTCACCCAGGGGTTCCTATAATTCACCCCTCCACTTT
.,once,TRBV20-1,TRBJ1-2,CSVQEGEGAYGYTF,TGCAGTGTTCAGGAGGGTGAAGGGGCCTATGGCTACACCTTC
.,.,TRBV6-1,TRBJ2-7,CASSPAGRYEQYF,TGTGCCAGCAGTCCCGCAGGTCGGTACGAGCAGTACTTC
.,.,TRBV15,TRBJ2-7,CATSREPSGTYEQYF,TGTGCCACCAGCAGAGAGCCTTCGGGGACCTACGAGCAGTACTTC
.,once,TRBV9,TRBJ1-2,CASSVSTGRDGRGYTF,TGTGCCAGCAGCGTAAGCACGGGGCGCGACGGACGTGGCTACACCTTC
TRBD2,.,TRBV2,TRBJ2-5,CASRHRGLAGDQRRETQYF,TGTGCCAGCAGGCACCGGGGACTAGCGGGAGACCAAAGAAGGGAGACCCAGTACTTC
.,.,TRBV11-1,TRBJ1-1,CASSLEQSEAFF,TGTGCCAGCAGCTTAGAACAGTCCGAAGCTTTCTTT
.,.,TRBV20-1,TRBJ2-7,CSARDGGQLYEQYF,TGCAGTGCTAGAGATGGGGGGCAGCTTTACGAGCAGTACTTC
TRBD1,few,TRBV9,TRBJ1-2,CASSVVPGGNYGYTF,TGTGCCAGCAGCGTAGTGCCAGGGGGTAACTATGGCTACACCTTC
.,few,TRBV20-1,TRBJ1-1,CSPRADTEAFF,TGCAGTCCCAGGGCGGACACTGAAGCTTTCTTT
.,.,TRBV2,TRBJ1-6,CASRPADSPNSPLHF,TGTGCCAGCCGGCCCGCGGACAGCCCTAATTCACCCCTCCACTTT
.,.,TRBV12-3/TRBV12-4,TRBJ2-1,CASSPLAARMGEQFF,TGTGCCAGCAGTCCTCTAGCCGCCCGAATGGGAGAGCAGTTCTTC
.,.,TRBV5-8,TRBJ2-1,CASSRTRGNEQFF,TGTGCCAGCAGCCGGACCCGGGGGAATGAGCAGTTCTTC
.,.,TRBV6-1,TRBJ1-2,CASSPTGSVGYTF,TGTGCCAGCAGCCCCACAGGGTCCGTGGGCTACACCTTC
.,.,TRBV12-3/TRBV12-4,TRBJ2-2,CASNPGNTGELFF,TGTGCCAGCAATCCGGGAAACACCGGGGAGCTGTTTTTT
TRBD2,few,TRBV7-3,TRBJ2-5,CASSAHVGGRKTQYF,TGTGCCAGCAGCGCCCACGTGGGGGGGAGGAAGACCCAGTACTTC
.,.,TRBV6-2/TRBV6-3,TRBJ2-1,CASTEGAGTEQFF,TGTGCCAGCACCGAGGGTGCGGGAACTGAGCAGTTCTTC
.,.,TRBV19,TRBJ1-6,CASKPIYRVGNSPLHF,TGTGCCAGTAAGCCCATCTACAGGGTTGGAAATTCACCCCTCCACTTT
.,.,TRBV7-2,TRBJ1-2,CASSLKTGTSYTF,TGTGCCAGCAGCTTAAAAACGGGGACTTCATACACCTTC
.,.,TRBV20-1,TRBJ2-3,CSAKGVGTDTQYF,TGCAGTGCTAAGGGGGTGGGCACAGATACGCAGTATTTT
TRBD1,.,TRBV6-5,TRBJ1-3,CASSYRGGSSGNTIYF,TGTGCCAGCAGTTACAGAGGGGGCTCGTCTGGAAACACCATATATTTT
TRBD1,few,TRBV10-3,TRBJ1-5,CAISATGEGYSNQPQHF,TGTGCCATCAGCGCTACAGGGGAAGGTTATAGCAATCAGCCCCAGCATTTT
.,.,TRBV19,TRBJ1-2,CASSMRGRDDGYTF,TGTGCCAGTAGTATGAGAGGCAGGGATGATGGCTACACCTTC
.,few,TRBV6-5,TRBJ2-7,CASSYPRGGMGEQYF,TGTGCCAGCAGTTACCCAAGGGGGGGGATGGGCGAGCAGTACTTC
TRBD1,.,TRBV20-1,TRBJ1-1,CSAVRDSGLGAFF,TGCAGTGCTGTCCGGGACAGTGGCCTGGGAGCTTTCTTT
.,.,TRBV19,TRBJ1-1,CASSAKRGTEAFF,TGTGCCAGTAGTGCAAAAAGGGGAACTGAAGCTTTCTTT
TRBD2,once,TRBV20-1,TRBJ2-3,CSARDPLAVITDTQYF,TGCAGTGCTAGAGATCCGCTAGCGGTAATCACAGATACGCAGTATTTT
.,.,TRBV19,TRBJ2-3,CASSDFSFSTDTQYF,TGTGCCAGTAGTGACTTTTCTTTTAGCACAGATACGCAGTATTTT
.,.,TRBV4-2,TRBJ1-5,CASSQDQGANQPQHF,TGTGCCAGCAGCCAAGATCAAGGGGCGAATCAGCCCCAGCATTTT
.,.,TRBV19,TRBJ1-6,CASSIDKSGEALHF,TGTGCCAGTAGTATAGATAAGAGCGGCGAGGCCCTCCACTTT
.,.,TRBV6-5,TRBJ1-6,CASSYSWAANNSPLHF,TGTGCCAGCAGTTACTCGTGGGCAGCAAATAATTCACCCCTCCACTTT
TRBD2,.,TRBV11-3,TRBJ2-1,CASSSRFGAGGNNEQFF,TGTGCCAGCAGCTCCCGCTTCGGAGCGGGGGGTAACAATGAGCAGTTCTTC
.,.,TRBV15,TRBJ1-3,CATSRGGLNTIYF,TGTGCCACCAGCAGAGGAGGTCTAAACACCATATATTTT
TRBD1,few,TRBV12-3/TRBV12-4,TRBJ2-7,CASSLDRTGNSYEQYF,TGTGCCAGCAGCCTAGACCGGACAGGGAACTCCTACGAGCAGTACTTC
TRBD1,few,TRBV24-1,TRBJ2-2,CATSDDRGKNTGELFF,TGTGCCACCAGCGATGACAGGGGGAAGAACACCGGGGAGCTGTTTTTT
.,.,TRBV7-3,TRBJ1-2,CASSLVGGTFTF,TGTGCCAGCAGCTTAGTTGGCGGGACCTTTACCTTC
.,.,TRBV20-1,TRBJ1-1,CSARPHIRGNTEAFF,TGCAGTGCTAGACCCCACATCCGGGGGAACACTGAAGCTTTCTTT
.,.,TRBV7-6,TRBJ1-1,CASSHEGGRLSNTEAFF,TGTGCCAGCAGCCATGAAGGAGGACGGCTTTCGAACACTGAAGCTTTCTTT
.,once,TRBV20-1,TRBJ2-1,CSAKLVGDEQFF,TGCAGTGCTAAACTAGTAGGTGATGAGCAGTTCTTC
.,few,TRBV7-9,TRBJ2-7,CASSLPGASYEQYF,TGTGCCAGCAGCTTACCGGGGGCGTCCTACGAGCAGTACTTC
TRBD1,few,TRBV6-5,TRBJ1-1,CASSYPPGQLEAFF,TGTGCCAGCAGTTACCCCCCGGGACAGCTTGAAGCTTTCTTT
.,.,TRBV19,TRBJ1-2,CASSIVGVGYYGYTF,TGTGCCAGTAGTATAGTCGGGGTTGGCTACTATGGCTACACCTTC
.,.,TRBV5-4,TRBJ2-4,CASSSGGGGNIQYF,TGTGCCAGCAGCTCAGGGGGAGGGGGTAACATTCAGTACTTC
TRBD1,.,TRBV6-1,TRBJ1-5,CASRDPGGQGKNQPQHF,TGTGCCAGCAGGGACCCAGGGGGACAGGGAAAGAATCAGCCCCAGCATTTT
.,.,TRBV6-1,TRBJ2-2,CASSEVGNTGELFF,TGTGCCAGCAGTGAAGTAGGGAACACCGGGGAGCTGTTTTTT
.,.,TRBV6-5,TRBJ1-6,CASSWAGNSPLHF,TGTGCCAGCAGTTGGGCAGGCAATTCACCCCTCCACTTT
.,.,TRBV6-1,TRBJ1-2,CASSEYPREGNYGYTF,TGTGCCAGCAGTGAATATCCCCGCGAGGGTAACTATGGCTACACCTTC
.,.,TRBV7-9,TRBJ2-7,CASSIRPRPNEQYF,TGTGCCAGCAGCATCCGCCCCCGGCCCAACGAGCAGTACTTC
.,.,TRBV7-2,TRBJ1-1,CASSLGGQNTEAFF,TGTGCCAGCAGCTTAGGGGGGCAGAACACTGAAGCTTTCTTT